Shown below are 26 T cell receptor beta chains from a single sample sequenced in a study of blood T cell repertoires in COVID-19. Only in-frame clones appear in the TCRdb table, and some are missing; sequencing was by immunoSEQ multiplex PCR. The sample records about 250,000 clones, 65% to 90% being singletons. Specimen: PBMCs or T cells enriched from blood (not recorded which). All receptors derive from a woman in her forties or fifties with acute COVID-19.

CDR3 residues: CASSSGTALNEQFF. In DNA, the CDR3 is TGCGCCAGCAGCTCCGGGACAGCGCTTAATGAGCAGTTCTTC. The chain uses TRBV5-1 and TRBJ2-1; 7 nucleotides align to TRBD1. The length of the CDR3 is 14 residues. Per the germline V gene, CDR1 is SGHRS and CDR2 is YFSETQ. J lost 7 bases, V lost 3 bases, and 7 bases had no gene match.

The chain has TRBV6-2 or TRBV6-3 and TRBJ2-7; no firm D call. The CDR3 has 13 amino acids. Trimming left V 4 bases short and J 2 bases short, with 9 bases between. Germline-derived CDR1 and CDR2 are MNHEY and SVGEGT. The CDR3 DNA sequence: TGTGCCAGCAGTTTCAACAGACCCTACGAGCAGTACTTC. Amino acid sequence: CASSFNRPYEQYF.

CDR3 bases: TGTGCCAGCAGCTTAGTGGCGGGGAAGAGGACAGATACGCAGTATTTT. Translating gives CASSLVAGKRTDTQYF. V is TRBV7-8 and J is TRBJ2-3, with D perhaps TRBD2 (6 bases). From germline, CDR1 is SGHVS and CDR2 FQNEAQ. V lost 1 base to trimming and J lost 3 bases, with 14 bases between them. The CDR3 loop spans 16 amino acids.

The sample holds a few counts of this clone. The CDR3 coding sequence is TGTGCCAGCAGCGTAGCTAGCGGGGGGCCCGGGGAGCTGTTTTTT. It yields the protein CASSVASGGPGELFF. The J gene is TRBJ2-2, the V gene TRBV9, with TRBD2 matching 11 bases. The germline gives CDR1 SGDLS, CDR2 YYNGEE. With V trimmed by 0 bases and J by 6 bases, 1 base remained unmatched. The CDR3 totals 15 residues.

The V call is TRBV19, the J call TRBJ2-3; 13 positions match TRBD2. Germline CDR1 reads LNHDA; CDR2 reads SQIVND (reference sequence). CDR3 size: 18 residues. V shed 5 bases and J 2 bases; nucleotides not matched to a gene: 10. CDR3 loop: CASSRLAGGPSSTDTQYF. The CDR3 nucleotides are TGTGCCAGTAGTCGACTAGCGGGGGGCCCTTCCTCCACAGATACGCAGTATTTT.

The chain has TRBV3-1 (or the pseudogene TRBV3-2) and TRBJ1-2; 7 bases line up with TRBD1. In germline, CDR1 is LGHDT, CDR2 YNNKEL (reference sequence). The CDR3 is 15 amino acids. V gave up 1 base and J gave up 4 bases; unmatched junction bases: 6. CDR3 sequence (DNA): TGTGCCAGCAGCCAAGGAGCCCAGGGGGTCTATGGCTACACCTTC. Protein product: CASSQGAQGVYGYTF.

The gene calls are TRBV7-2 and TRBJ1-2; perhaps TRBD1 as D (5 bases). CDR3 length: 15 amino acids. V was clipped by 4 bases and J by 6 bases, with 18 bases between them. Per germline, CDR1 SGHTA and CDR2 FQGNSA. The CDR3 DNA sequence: TGTGCCAGCAGCTCGCCGGCGTATTGGGGCGATGGCTACACCTTC. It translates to CASSSPAYWGDGYTF.

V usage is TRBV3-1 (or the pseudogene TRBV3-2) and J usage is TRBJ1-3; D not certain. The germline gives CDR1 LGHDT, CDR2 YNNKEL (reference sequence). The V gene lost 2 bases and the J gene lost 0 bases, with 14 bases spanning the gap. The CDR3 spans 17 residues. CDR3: CASSQYSKTGSGNTIYF. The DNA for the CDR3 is TGTGCCAGCAGCCAATATAGTAAAACGGGCTCTGGAAACACCATATATTTT.

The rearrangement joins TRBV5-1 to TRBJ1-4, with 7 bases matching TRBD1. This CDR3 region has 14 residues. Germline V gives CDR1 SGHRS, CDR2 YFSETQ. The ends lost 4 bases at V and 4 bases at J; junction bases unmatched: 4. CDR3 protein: CASSPGQSNEKLFF. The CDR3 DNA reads TGCGCCAGCAGCCCGGGACAGAGTAATGAAAAACTGTTTTTT.

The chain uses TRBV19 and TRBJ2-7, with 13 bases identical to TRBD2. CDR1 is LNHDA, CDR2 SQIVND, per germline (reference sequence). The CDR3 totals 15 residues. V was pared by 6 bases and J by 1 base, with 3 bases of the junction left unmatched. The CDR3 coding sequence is TGTGCCAGTAGACTAGCGGGGGGGACTTCCTACGAGCAGTACTTC. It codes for CASRLAGGTSYEQYF.

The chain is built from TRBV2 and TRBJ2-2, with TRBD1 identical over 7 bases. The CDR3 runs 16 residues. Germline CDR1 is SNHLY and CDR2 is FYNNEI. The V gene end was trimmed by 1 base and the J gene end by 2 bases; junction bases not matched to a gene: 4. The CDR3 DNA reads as TGTGCCAGCAGTGAAGGGACAGGCACCAACACCGGGGAGCTGTTTTTT. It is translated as CASSEGTGTNTGELFF.

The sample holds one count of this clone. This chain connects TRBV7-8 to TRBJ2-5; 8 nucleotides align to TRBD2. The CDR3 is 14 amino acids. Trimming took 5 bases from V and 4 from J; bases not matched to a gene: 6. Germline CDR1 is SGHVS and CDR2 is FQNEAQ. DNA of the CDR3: TGTGCCAGCAGCATAAGACTAGCGCGAGAGACCCAGTACTTC. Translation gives CASSIRLARETQYF.

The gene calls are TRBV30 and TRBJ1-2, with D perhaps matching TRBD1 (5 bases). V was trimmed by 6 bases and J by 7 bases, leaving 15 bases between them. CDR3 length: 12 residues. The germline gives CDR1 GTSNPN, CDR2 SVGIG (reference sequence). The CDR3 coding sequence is TGTGCCTGCCTTGGGGTCGGGGGTGGCTACACCTTC. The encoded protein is CACLGVGGGYTF.

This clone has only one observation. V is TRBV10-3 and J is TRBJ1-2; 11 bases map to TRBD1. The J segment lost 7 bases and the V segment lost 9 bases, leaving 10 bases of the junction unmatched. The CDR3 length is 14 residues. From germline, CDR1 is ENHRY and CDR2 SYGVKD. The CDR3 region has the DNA TGTGCCATTTGGACAGGGGGCTCGTCTTTTGGCTACACCTTC. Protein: CAIWTGGSSFGYTF.

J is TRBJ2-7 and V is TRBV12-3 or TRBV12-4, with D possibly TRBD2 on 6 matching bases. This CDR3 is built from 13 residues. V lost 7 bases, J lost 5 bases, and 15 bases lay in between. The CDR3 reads CASTDSGVNEQYF. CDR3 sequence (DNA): TGTGCCAGCACCGATTCGGGGGTCAACGAGCAGTACTTC.

CDR3 protein: CASSLGGLAGRYNEQFF. The CDR3 DNA reads as TGTGCCAGCAGCTTAGGGGGACTAGCGGGGCGATACAATGAGCAGTTCTTC. V gene TRBV7-9 combines with J gene TRBJ2-1; 13 bases line up with TRBD2. This CDR3 region has 17 residues. Per the germline V gene, CDR1 is SEHNR and CDR2 is FQNEAQ (reference sequence). V shed 1 base and J 4 bases; nucleotides not matched to a gene: 4.

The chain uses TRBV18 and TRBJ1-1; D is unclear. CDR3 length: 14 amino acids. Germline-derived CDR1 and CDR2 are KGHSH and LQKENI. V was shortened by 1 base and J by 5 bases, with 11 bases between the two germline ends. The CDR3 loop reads CASSPLSRVTEAFF. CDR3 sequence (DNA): TGTGCCAGCTCACCACTATCCCGCGTGACTGAAGCTTTCTTT.

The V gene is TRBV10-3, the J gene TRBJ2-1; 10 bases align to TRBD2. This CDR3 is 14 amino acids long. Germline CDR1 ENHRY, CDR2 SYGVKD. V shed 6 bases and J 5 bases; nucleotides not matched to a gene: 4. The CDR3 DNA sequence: TGTGCCATCAGGACGGGACTAGCGCACAATGAGCAGTTCTTC. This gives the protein CAIRTGLAHNEQFF.

Written as DNA, the CDR3 is TGTGCCAGTAGGCATAAAGTAGGGGCTGAAGCTTTCTTT. It translates to CASRHKVGAEAFF. This rearrangement joins TRBV19 to TRBJ1-1, with a possible D match to TRBD1 (5 bases). Germline loops: CDR1 LNHDA, CDR2 SQIVND (reference sequence). This CDR3 is built from 13 residues. V gave up 6 bases and J gave up 6 bases, with 14 bases separating them.

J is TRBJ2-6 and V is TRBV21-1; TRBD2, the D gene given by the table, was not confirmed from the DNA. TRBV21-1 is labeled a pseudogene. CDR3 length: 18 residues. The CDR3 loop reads CASSGAGHPRTGANVLTF. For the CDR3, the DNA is TGTGCCAGCAGCGGAGCGGGACACCCCCGGACTGGGGCCAACGTCCTGACTTTC.

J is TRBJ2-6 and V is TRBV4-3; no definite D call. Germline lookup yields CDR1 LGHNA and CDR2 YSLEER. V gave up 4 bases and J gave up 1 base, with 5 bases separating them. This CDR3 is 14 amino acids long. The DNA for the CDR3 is TGCGCCAGCAGCCTGGAGTCTGGGGCCAACGTCCTGACTTTC. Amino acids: CASSLESGANVLTF.

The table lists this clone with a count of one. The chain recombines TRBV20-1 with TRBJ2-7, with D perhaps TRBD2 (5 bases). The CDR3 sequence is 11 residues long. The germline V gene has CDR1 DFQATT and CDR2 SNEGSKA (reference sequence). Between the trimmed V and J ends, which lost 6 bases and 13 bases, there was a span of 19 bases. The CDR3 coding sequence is TGCAGTGCCCCGAAGAGGGCGGACCTTTACTTC. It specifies CSAPKRADLYF.

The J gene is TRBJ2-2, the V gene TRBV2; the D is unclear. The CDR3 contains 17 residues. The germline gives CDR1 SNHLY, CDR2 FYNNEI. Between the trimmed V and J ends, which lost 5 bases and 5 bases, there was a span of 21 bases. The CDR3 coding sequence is TGTGCCAGCAGTTTTGGGTCTCTAGGTAGGAAGACCGGGGAGCTGTTTTTT. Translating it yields CASSFGSLGRKTGELFF.

The CDR3 sequence: CASRFGQGAHNEQFF. As DNA, the CDR3 is TGTGCCAGCAGATTCGGACAGGGGGCTCATAATGAGCAGTTCTTC. The chain employs TRBV11-2 and TRBJ2-1, with TRBD1 matching over 11 bases. The CDR3 covers 15 residues. J lost 7 bases, V lost 6 bases, and 8 bases had no gene match. The germline V gene has CDR1 SGHAT and CDR2 FQNNGV.

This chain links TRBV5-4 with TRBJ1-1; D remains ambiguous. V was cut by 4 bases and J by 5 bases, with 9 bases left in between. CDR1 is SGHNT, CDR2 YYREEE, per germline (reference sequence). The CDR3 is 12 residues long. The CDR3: CASSVSRTEAFF. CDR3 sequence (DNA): TGTGCCAGCAGCGTTTCTCGGACTGAAGCTTTCTTT.

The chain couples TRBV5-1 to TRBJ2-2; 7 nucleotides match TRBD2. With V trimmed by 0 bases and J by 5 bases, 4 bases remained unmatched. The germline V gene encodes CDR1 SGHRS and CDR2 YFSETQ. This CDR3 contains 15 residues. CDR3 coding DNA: TGCGCCAGCAGCTTGGACGGGGGGAGGACCGGGGAGCTGTTTTTT. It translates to CASSLDGGRTGELFF.